The 27 T cell receptor beta chains in this list originate from one sample, sequenced in a study of shared clonotypes between healthy human individuals. The data were produced by immunoSEQ multiplex PCR, yet TCRdb's version contains in-frame clones alone and is incomplete. The sample comprises under 1,100,000 clones, more than 75% of which are singletons, and 0.6% to 0.75% rests with the top ten. Material: memory CD4+ T cells from PBMCs. Stated subset: CD45RA-negative fraction. These receptors came from a man aged 18 to 29 in good health. Some clones in this sample may be carry-over from other donors' samples.

The V and J genes are TRBV7-9 and TRBJ2-3; maybe TRBD2 (5 bases). CDR3 size: 16 residues. The V gene lost 3 bases and the J gene lost 2 bases, with 15 bases spanning the gap. Germline V gene lookup returns CDR1 SEHNR and CDR2 FQNEAQ (reference sequence). CDR3 region: CASSLLGGSNTDTQYF. Written as DNA, the CDR3 is TGTGCCAGCAGCTTGTTGGGTGGGAGCAACACAGATACGCAGTATTTT.

The rearrangement uses TRBV7-2 and TRBJ2-7; D is possibly TRBD2 (6 bases). Trimming left V 1 base short and J 2 bases short, with 12 bases between. Per germline, CDR1 SGHTA and CDR2 FQGNSA. CDR3 length: 15 amino acids. CDR3 DNA: TGTGCCAGCAGCTTAGGGGCGGGATCCGCCTACGAGCAGTACTTC. It encodes CASSLGAGSAYEQYF.

This rearrangement joins TRBV10-1 to TRBJ2-1, with no clear D. The CDR3 is 13 amino acids. Germline V gene sequence: CDR1 WNHNN, CDR2 SYGVQD (reference sequence). The V gene lost 2 bases and the J gene lost 4 bases, with 6 bases spanning the gap. The CDR3 bases are TGCGCCAGCAGTGAGACTGGGTACAATGAGCAGTTCTTC. Residues: CASSETGYNEQFF.

This clone was observed a few times. Other DNA sequences in the same sample also yield this CDR3. J is TRBJ2-3 and V is TRBV5-1, with TRBD2 identical over 9 bases. Trimming removed 4 bases from V and 4 bases from J; junction bases left unmatched: 7. The CDR3 has 15 residues. Per the germline V gene, CDR1 is SGHRS and CDR2 is YFSETQ. CDR3 region: CASSLGLAGADTQYF. The CDR3 DNA reads as TGCGCCAGCAGCCTGGGACTAGCTGGGGCAGATACGCAGTATTTT.

The rearrangement uses TRBV6-1 and TRBJ1-1; maybe TRBD1 (5 bases). Trimming removed 4 bases from V and 1 base from J, with 10 bases in between. The CDR3 is made up of 14 amino acids. Germline V gene sequence: CDR1 MNHNS, CDR2 SASEGT. The CDR3 DNA is TGTGCCAGCAGTGCTTACACAGGGAACACTGAAGCTTTCTTT. Protein: CASSAYTGNTEAFF.

This chain joins TRBV21-1 and TRBJ2-1; the table gives TRBD2 as D, unverified against the DNA. TRBV21-1 is marked as a pseudogene. The CDR3 runs to 16 residues. CDR3 residues: CASSKVTVVWYNEQFF. CDR3 coding DNA: TGTGCCAGCAGCAAAGTCACTGTGGTTTGGTACAATGAGCAGTTCTTC.

V gene TRBV30 combines with J gene TRBJ2-7; TRBD2 matches 8 bases. Trimming removed 5 bases from V and 4 bases from J; junction bases left unmatched: 4. The CDR3 loop spans 12 amino acids. The germline V gene has CDR1 GTSNPN and CDR2 SVGIG (reference sequence). The CDR3 region is CAWAAGEYEQYF. The DNA of the CDR3 is TGTGCCTGGGCAGCGGGGGAATACGAGCAGTACTTC. Complete variable domain (other parts from reference TRBV30 and TRBJ2-7): SQTIHQWPATLVQPVGSPLSLECTVEGTSNPNLYWYRQAAGRGLQLLFYSVGIGQISSEVPQNLSASRPQDRQFILSSKKLLLSDSGFYLCAWAAGEYEQYFGPGTRLTVT.

The V and J genes are TRBV5-1 and TRBJ2-1; 10 nucleotides match TRBD2. Losses at the gene ends were 0 bases for V and 9 bases for J; bases not matched to a gene: 6. Germline V gene data show CDR1 as SGHRS and CDR2 as YFSETQ. This CDR3 is built from 15 residues. The CDR3 coding sequence is TGCGCCAGCAGCTTGGTGGTAGCGGGAGGTGTTGAGCAGTTCTTC. It yields the protein CASSLVVAGGVEQFF. Variable domain in full (rest from reference TRBV5-1 and TRBJ2-1): KAGVTQTPRYLIKTRGQQVTLSCSPISGHRSVSWYQQTPGQGLQFLFEYFSETQRNKGNFPGRFSGRQFSNSRSEMNVSTLELGDSALYLCASSLVVAGGVEQFFGPGTRLTVL.

The rearrangement links TRBV9 to TRBJ2-4; 9 positions match TRBD1. Per germline, CDR1 SGDLS and CDR2 YYNGEE. This CDR3 has 14 residues. With V trimmed by 4 bases and J by 8 bases, 7 bases remained unmatched. CDR3 DNA: TGTGCCAGCAGCCCCCGGACAGGGGAACACATTCAGTACTTC. It translates to CASSPRTGEHIQYF.

This sequence joins TRBV7-6 and TRBJ2-7, with D possibly matching TRBD1 (5 bases). V lost 8 bases and J lost 0, with 14 bases in between. The CDR3 has 14 residues. CDR1 is SGHVS and CDR2 is FNYEAQ in the germline V gene. The CDR3 spells CASVPGPLSYEQYF. The CDR3 nucleotides read TGTGCCAGCGTACCAGGGCCCCTCTCCTACGAGCAGTACTTC. The whole variable domain, filled in from reference TRBV7-6 and TRBJ2-7, reads GAGVSQSPRYKVTKRGQDVALRCDPISGHVSLYWYRQALGQGPEFLTYFNYEAQQDKSGLPNDRFSAERPEGSISTLTIQRTEQRDSAMYRCASVPGPLSYEQYFGPGTRLTVT.

About this clone itself: A read error is possible here, since a much larger clone lies one base away. The V call is TRBV10-3, the J call TRBJ1-1; possible D gene TRBD1, 6 bases. Trimming took 6 bases from V and 1 from J, leaving 9 bases between them. The CDR3 totals 13 residues. The germline CDR1 and CDR2 sequences are ENHRY and SYGVKD. CDR3 protein: CAIRLQGNTEAFF. Written as DNA, the CDR3 is TGTGCCATCAGGTTACAGGGGAACACTGAAGCTTTCTTT.

The V call is TRBV10-3, the J call TRBJ2-5; TRBD2 matches 13 bases. Trimming took 10 bases from V and 5 from J; bases not matched to a gene: 10. There are 15 residues in the CDR3. CDR1 is ENHRY, CDR2 SYGVKD, per germline. The CDR3 loop reads CASQGGLAGHETQYF. CDR3 DNA: TGTGCCAGCCAGGGGGGACTAGCGGGGCACGAGACCCAGTACTTC.

The rearrangement links TRBV21-1 to TRBJ2-7; the D segment call TRBD1 is taken from the table without a DNA check. TRBV21-1 counts as a pseudogene. This CDR3 has 14 amino acids. CDR3: CASKRTGFVGEQYF. The CDR3 bases are TGTGCCAGCAAAAGGACAGGTTTCGTTGGCGAGCAGTACTTC.

The chain employs TRBV5-1 and TRBJ2-1, with 7 bases matching TRBD1. The CDR3 totals 16 residues. Germline V gives CDR1 SGHRS, CDR2 YFSETQ. With 0 bases clipped from V and 4 bases from J, the junction kept 7 bases outside the gene matches. CDR3 region: CASSLAAGGDYNEQFF. CDR3 sequence (DNA): TGCGCCAGCAGCTTGGCAGCAGGGGGTGATTACAATGAGCAGTTCTTC.

V and J are TRBV19 and TRBJ2-1; 16 bases are a match to TRBD2. After removal of 10 bases from V and 10 bases from J, the junction contained 13 bases not matched to a gene. In germline, CDR1 is LNHDA, CDR2 SQIVND (reference sequence). There are 16 residues in the CDR3. The CDR3 spells CAISLTGLAGGDEQFF. The CDR3 region has the DNA TGTGCCATTTCACTAACGGGACTAGCGGGAGGGGACGAGCAGTTCTTC.

The genes are TRBV15 and TRBJ2-4, with D maybe TRBD2 (6 bases). In germline, CDR1 is LNHNV, CDR2 YYDKDF (reference sequence). CDR3 length: 13 residues. V was pared by 5 bases and J by 3 bases, with 8 bases between. The CDR3 region has the DNA TGTGCCACCAGCCGCGGGGACAAAAACATTCAGTACTTC. Translating it yields CATSRGDKNIQYF.

As for this clone: Other DNA sequences of this sample code for an identical CDR3. The rearrangement links TRBV30 to TRBJ1-5, with D possibly being TRBD1 (5 bases). Germline CDR1 reads GTSNPN; CDR2 reads SVGIG (reference sequence). Trimming took 1 base from V and 5 from J, leaving 9 bases between them. The CDR3 loop spans 13 amino acids. For the CDR3, the DNA is TGTGCCTGGAGTGGGGGACGGGATCAGCCCCAGCATTTT. It encodes CAWSGGRDQPQHF.

This clone was seen repeatedly, ten times or more. This chain uses TRBV30 with TRBJ1-1; D remains unclear. The CDR3 consists of 12 residues. Trimming stripped 3 bases from V and 6 bases from J, with 11 bases between. The germline V gene encodes CDR1 GTSNPN and CDR2 SVGIG (reference sequence). This CDR3 is CAWREGRSEAFF. CDR3 sequence (DNA): TGTGCCTGGAGGGAGGGTCGCTCTGAAGCTTTCTTT.

The chain recombines TRBV5-1 with TRBJ1-1; D is perhaps TRBD1 (6 bases). This CDR3 spans 15 amino acids. The germline gives CDR1 SGHRS, CDR2 YFSETQ. Trimming left V 4 bases short and J 0 bases short, with 13 bases between. CDR3 DNA: TGCGCCAGCAGCGCGAACGGACAGATGAACACTGAAGCTTTCTTT. This gives the protein CASSANGQMNTEAFF. Based on the CDR3 plus reference TRBV5-1 and TRBJ1-1, the full variable domain is KAGVTQTPRYLIKTRGQQVTLSCSPISGHRSVSWYQQTPGQGLQFLFEYFSETQRNKGNFPGRFSGRQFSNSRSEMNVSTLELGDSALYLCASSANGQMNTEAFFGQGTRLTVV.

The chain links TRBV5-8 to TRBJ2-3; D call uncertain. CDR3 size: 12 residues. V shed 0 bases and J shed 6 bases, with 5 bases lying between them. Germline lookup yields CDR1 SGHTS and CDR2 YDEGEE. CDR3 region: CASSLGEDTQYF. CDR3 coding DNA: TGTGCCAGCAGCTTGGGCGAGGATACGCAGTATTTT.

This clone has only a few counts. CDR3 sequence reads: CASSLAGGNYGYTF. For the CDR3, the DNA is TGTGCCAGCAGTTTAGCGGGAGGGAACTATGGCTACACCTTC. This sequence joins TRBV25-1 and TRBJ1-2; D gene ambiguous. There are 14 residues in the CDR3. The germline V gene has CDR1 MGHDK and CDR2 SYGVNS. Trimming took off 5 bases at V and 2 bases at J, with 12 bases between the two ends.

The rearrangement uses TRBV6-1 and TRBJ1-5; no definite D call. V was cut by 4 bases and J by 0 bases, with 10 bases left in between. This CDR3 region has 15 residues. Germline V CDR1 and CDR2: MNHNS, SASEGT. CDR3 sequence: CASSARDYSNQPQHF. The CDR3 DNA follows: TGTGCCAGCAGTGCCCGGGATTATAGCAATCAGCCCCAGCATTTT.

The V call is TRBV5-6, the J call TRBJ1-5; D is unclear. Germline assignment: CDR1 SGHDT and CDR2 YYEEEE. V lost 5 bases and J lost 11, with 8 bases in between. There are 10 residues in the CDR3. CDR3 coding DNA: TGTGCCAGCAGGATCTCGACCCAGCATTTT. Translation: CASRISTQHF. The complete variable domain, with remaining parts taken from reference TRBV5-6 and TRBJ1-5, reads DAGVTQSPTHLIKTRGQQVTLRCSPKSGHDTVSWYQQALGQGPQFIFQYYEEEERQRGNFPDRFSGHQFPNYSSELNVNALLLGDSALYLCASRISTQHFGDGTRLSIL.

The chain links TRBV2 to TRBJ2-5; 10 positions match TRBD2. The CDR3 is 13 amino acids. The trim removed 7 bases at V and 13 bases at J, leaving 12 bases unmatched. The germline V gene has CDR1 SNHLY and CDR2 FYNNEI. The CDR3 spells CASTVGSGRGPYF. The CDR3 DNA reads TGTGCCAGCACAGTGGGCAGCGGGAGGGGCCCGTACTTC.

This rearrangement joins TRBV6-5 to TRBJ2-1; D is perhaps TRBD2 (6 bases). The germline gives CDR1 MNHEY, CDR2 SVGAGI. The CDR3 sequence is 14 residues long. Trimming left V 2 bases short and J 5 bases short, with 10 bases between. CDR3 DNA sequence: TGTGCCAGCAGTTACGTTAGCGGCCACAATGAGCAGTTCTTC. Translated, it gives CASSYVSGHNEQFF.

As regards this clone: Other nucleotide sequences in the sample specify the same CDR3. CDR3 nucleotides: TGTGCCAGCAGTTACCGGGACAGCTCCTACGAGCAGTACTTC. As protein: CASSYRDSSYEQYF. J is TRBJ2-7 and V is TRBV27; 7 bases are a match to TRBD1. The CDR3 extends over 14 amino acids. Trimming removed 4 bases from V and 0 bases from J; junction bases left unmatched: 3. CDR1 and CDR2 from the germline V gene are MNHEY and SMNVEV (reference sequence).

This chain connects TRBV6-5 to TRBJ2-1, with D uncertain. Trimming left V 5 bases short and J 0 bases short, with 8 bases between. This CDR3 comprises 14 residues. Germline CDR1 is MNHEY and CDR2 is SVGAGI. The CDR3: CASSRAASYNEQFF. Written as DNA, the CDR3 is TGTGCCAGCAGTCGGGCAGCCTCCTACAATGAGCAGTTCTTC.